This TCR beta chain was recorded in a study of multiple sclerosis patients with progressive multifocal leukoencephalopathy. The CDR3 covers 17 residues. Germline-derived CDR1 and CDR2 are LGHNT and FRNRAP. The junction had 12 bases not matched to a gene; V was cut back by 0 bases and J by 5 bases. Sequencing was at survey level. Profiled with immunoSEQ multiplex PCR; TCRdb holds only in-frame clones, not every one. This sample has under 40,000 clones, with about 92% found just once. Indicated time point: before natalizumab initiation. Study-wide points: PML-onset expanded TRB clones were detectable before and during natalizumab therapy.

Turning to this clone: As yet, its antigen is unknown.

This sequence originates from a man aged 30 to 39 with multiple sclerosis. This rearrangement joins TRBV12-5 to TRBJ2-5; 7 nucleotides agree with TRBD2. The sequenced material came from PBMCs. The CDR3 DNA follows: TGTGCTAGTGGTTTGGTACACAGCAGCGGGGCGGGGGAGACCCAGTACTTC. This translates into CASGLVHSSGAGETQYF. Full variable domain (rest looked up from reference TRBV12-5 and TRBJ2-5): DARVTQTPRHKVTEMGQEVTMRCQPILGHNTVFWYRQTMMQGLELLAYFRNRAPLDDSGMPKDRFSAEMPDATLATLKIQPSEPRDSAVYFCASGLVHSSGAGETQYFGPGTRLLVL.